This T cell receptor (beta chain) was captured in a study of T cell responses to AZD1222 COVID-19 vaccine. This CDR3 is 11 amino acids long. Per the germline V gene, CDR1 is MDHEN and CDR2 is SYDVKM. Trimming took 3 bases from V and 5 from J, leaving 4 bases between them. Assay: immunoSEQ multiplex PCR; the TCRdb copy retains only in-frame clones and omits some. In the table there are 74,000 or so clones, approximately 80% of which are singletons. A note on this clone: Additional DNA sequences in this sample encode the identical CDR3.

The sequence was obtained from an adult in good health. The sequencing here drew on peripheral blood, taken on day 0 of AZD1222 vaccination. The rearrangement links TRBV28 to TRBJ1-1; D gene unclear. CDR3 DNA: TGTGCCAGCAGTTTTGGGACTGAAGCTTTCTTT. This gives the protein CASSFGTEAFF.